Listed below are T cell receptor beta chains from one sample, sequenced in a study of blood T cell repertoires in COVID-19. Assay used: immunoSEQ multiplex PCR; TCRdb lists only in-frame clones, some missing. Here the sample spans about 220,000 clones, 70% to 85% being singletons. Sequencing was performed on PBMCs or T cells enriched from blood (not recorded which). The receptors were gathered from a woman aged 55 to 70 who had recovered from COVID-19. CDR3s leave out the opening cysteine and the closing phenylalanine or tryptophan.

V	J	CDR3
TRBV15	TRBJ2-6	ATSRDRESGANVLT
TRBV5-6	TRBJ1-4	ASSFGQGNEKLF
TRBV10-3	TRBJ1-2	AISQQGENGYT
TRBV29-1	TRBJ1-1	SVREGHRNTEAF
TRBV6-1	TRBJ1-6	ASRRDRGSSPLH
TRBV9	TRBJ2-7	ASSPHPSGYTYEQY
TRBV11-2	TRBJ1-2	ASTTRLGGVGGYT
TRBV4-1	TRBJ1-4	ASSRTALGGNEKLF
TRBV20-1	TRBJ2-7	SVPSGREQY
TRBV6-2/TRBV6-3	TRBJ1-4	ASSPTGPTNEKLF
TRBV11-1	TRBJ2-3	ASSFSGSATDTQY
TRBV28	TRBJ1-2	ASSPPPGKGYT
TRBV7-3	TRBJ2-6	ASSEGVTGANVLT
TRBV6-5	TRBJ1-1	ASSSTGGPVEAF
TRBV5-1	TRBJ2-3	ASSFIGGSTDTQY
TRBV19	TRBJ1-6	ASSRGSVDSPLH
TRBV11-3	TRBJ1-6	ASSRRTAVLQWSPLH
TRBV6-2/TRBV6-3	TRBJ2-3	ASSPGQDTDTQY
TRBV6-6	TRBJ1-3	ASSIRQGEVRNTIY
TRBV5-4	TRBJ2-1	ASSLGTSDLKF
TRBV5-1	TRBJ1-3	ASSPSSGTGGNTIY
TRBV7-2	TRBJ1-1	ASSQTRGTEAF
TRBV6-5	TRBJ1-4	ASSYRGAGEKLF
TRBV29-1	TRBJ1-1	SVEQGSAAF
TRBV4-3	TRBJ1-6	ASSQGTGGFEALH
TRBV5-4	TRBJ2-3	ASSLVGASTDTQY
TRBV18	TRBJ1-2	ASSPSTGIVHGYT
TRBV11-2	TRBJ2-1	ASSLGLAGVEQF
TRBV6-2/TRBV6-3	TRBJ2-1	ASSYPAQGQSYNEQF
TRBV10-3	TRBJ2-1	AISEGTRFHEQF
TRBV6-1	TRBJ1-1	ASSEDVALDTEAF
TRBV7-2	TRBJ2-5	ASSWSLAGSRETQY
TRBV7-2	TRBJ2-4	ASSPARIGAKNIQY
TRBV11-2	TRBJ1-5	ASSLGRGQPQH
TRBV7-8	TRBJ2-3	ASSPSLTSTDTQY
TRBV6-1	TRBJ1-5	ASSEGQVYQPQH
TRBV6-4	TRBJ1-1	ASSDPGQGFKAF
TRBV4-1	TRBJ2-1	ASSQVADTGGNEQF
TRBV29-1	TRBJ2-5	SVEDPGVGETQY
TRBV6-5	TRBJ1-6	ASSPDRDLSPLH
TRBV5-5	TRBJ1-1	ASSFTGTMATEAF
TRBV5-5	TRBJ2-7	ASSTQGSGVYEQY
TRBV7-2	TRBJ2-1	ASSRARVWF
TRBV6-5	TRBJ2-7	ASSYSIGGRAYEQY
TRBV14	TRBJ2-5	ASSQGPEATQY
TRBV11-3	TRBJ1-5	ASSYREEPYSNQPQH
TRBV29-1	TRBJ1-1	SVEDLRGLGEAF
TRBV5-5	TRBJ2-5	ASSLDRLAGAYQETQY
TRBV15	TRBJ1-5	ATSRDWQRSNQPQH
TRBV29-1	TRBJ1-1	SVGPRTGGNTEAF
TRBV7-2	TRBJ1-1	ASSPRQGLSTEAF
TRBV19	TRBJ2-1	ASSMLGLQVYNEQF
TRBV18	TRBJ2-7	ASSRQGSEQY
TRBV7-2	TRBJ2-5	ASTLGDRRTETQY
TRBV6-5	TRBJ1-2	ASTRDNYGYT
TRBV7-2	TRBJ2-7	ASSLVAGVEEQY
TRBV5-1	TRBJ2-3	ASRRGPTSTDTQY
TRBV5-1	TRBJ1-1	ASSQAMNTEAF